The rows below give T cell receptor beta chains drawn from one sample of a study of Ad26.COV2.S vaccination and SARS-CoV-2 variants. The repertoire was sequenced with immunoSEQ multiplex PCR; TCRdb's copy has only in-frame clones and lacks some. Altogether 300,000 to 400,000 clones are present, 80% to 90% being singletons, with the ten largest covering approximately 5%. The sequencing here drew on peripheral blood, taken in a trial of Ad26.COV2.S vaccine versus placebo. Every receptor here comes from a person between 18 and 65 years old who received the Ad26.COV2.S COVID-19 vaccine or a placebo. Both conserved end residues are part of each CDR3. The order of the fields is V gene, clone size, D gene, J gene, CDR3 length, CDR3 protein, CDR3 DNA. The D gene is left open where the match is weak. The size entry is marked missing in some rows and otherwise reads once, few, many or a size class.

>TRBV7-2|.|.|TRBJ2-5|14
CASSLDRRQETQYF
TGTGCCAGCAGCTTAGACCGGAGGCAAGAGACCCAGTACTTC
>TRBV7-9|.|.|TRBJ2-3|15
CASRPGLPSTDTQYF
TGTGCCAGCCGCCCGGGGCTACCAAGCACAGATACGCAGTATTTT
>TRBV29-1|.|TRBD1|TRBJ1-5|13
CSVRGDGNQPQHF
TGCAGCGTCAGGGGGGATGGCAATCAGCCCCAGCATTTT
>TRBV4-1|.|.|TRBJ1-3|15
CASSQGSRSGNTIYF
TGCGCCAGCAGCCAAGGCAGCCGCTCTGGAAACACCATATATTTT
>TRBV7-8|.|.|TRBJ2-2|15
CASSFRGGTTGELFF
TGTGCCAGCAGCTTCCGAGGGGGAACCACCGGGGAGCTGTTTTTT
>TRBV9|.|.|TRBJ1-3|15
CASSVDVGLGNTIYF
TGTGCCAGCAGCGTAGACGTGGGGCTAGGAAACACCATATATTTT
>TRBV12-3/TRBV12-4|.|TRBD1|TRBJ1-2|13
CASSSTGGRGYTF
TGTGCCAGCAGTTCAACAGGGGGCAGGGGCTACACCTTC
>TRBV7-8|once|TRBD1|TRBJ2-7|15
CASSLDSITGGFRYF
TGTGCCAGCAGCTTAGATTCCATTACAGGGGGCTTCAGGTACTTC
>TRBV19|.|TRBD1|TRBJ1-1|18
CASRKKLNRDRVDTEAFF
TGTGCCAGCAGAAAGAAGCTCAATCGGGACAGGGTGGACACTGAAGCTTTCTTT
>TRBV6-5|.|.|TRBJ2-5|14
CASSYSSEGETQYF
TGTGCCAGCAGTTACTCGAGCGAGGGAGAGACCCAGTACTTC
>TRBV19|.|TRBD2|TRBJ2-1|14
CASSTLAGGVEQFF
TGTGCCAGTAGTACTCTAGCGGGAGGGGTTGAGCAGTTCTTC
>TRBV27|once|TRBD2|TRBJ2-1|16
CASRKIAGGGDNEQFF
TGTGCCAGCCGAAAAATAGCGGGAGGGGGTGACAATGAGCAGTTCTTC
>TRBV7-2|.|.|TRBJ1-1|16
CASSPEAEQAETEAFF
TGTGCCAGCAGCCCCGAGGCGGAGCAGGCGGAGACTGAAGCTTTCTTT
>TRBV5-6|.|TRBD1|TRBJ2-4|15
CASTTPGTGKNIQYF
TGTGCCAGCACCACCCCCGGGACAGGGAAAAACATTCAGTACTTC
>TRBV6-2/TRBV6-3|.|TRBD1|TRBJ1-5|15
CASSYGVRGNQPQHF
TGTGCCAGCAGTTACGGGGTCAGGGGGAATCAACCCCAGCATTTT
>TRBV5-1|.|.|TRBJ2-2|14
CASSSTSDTGELFF
TGCGCCAGCAGCTCCACTTCGGATACCGGGGAGCTGTTTTTT
>TRBV18|.|TRBD2|TRBJ2-1|17
CASSRPGLAGGYNEQFF
TGTGCCAGCTCACGTCCGGGACTAGCGGGAGGGTACAATGAGCAGTTCTTC
>TRBV13|once|.|TRBJ1-2|14
CASSQGSINYGYTF
TGTGCCAGCAGCCAGGGTTCCATTAACTATGGCTACACCTTC
>TRBV28|.|TRBD1|TRBJ2-1|16
CASKIPGTGTYNEQFF
TGTGCCAGCAAAATCCCCGGGACAGGGACCTACAATGAGCAGTTCTTC
>TRBV14|many|.|TRBJ1-2|13
CASSQTWGYGYTF
TGTGCCAGCAGCCAAACATGGGGGTATGGCTACACCTTC
>TRBV6-6|.|.|TRBJ2-2|14
CASSPGSGTGELFF
TGTGCCAGCAGCCCTGGCAGCGGCACCGGGGAGCTGTTTTTT
>TRBV28|.|.|TRBJ2-5|16
CASRSPGRSIQETQYF
TGTGCCAGCAGGAGTCCGGGCCGCTCTATCCAAGAGACCCAGTACTTC
>TRBV5-6|.|.|TRBJ1-1|16
CASSLVVRRQNTEAFF
TGTGCCAGCAGCTTGGTTGTCAGGCGACAGAACACTGAAGCTTTCTTT
>TRBV7-8|.|.|TRBJ2-7|15
CASSLPRGPPYEQYF
TGTGCCAGCAGCTTACCGAGGGGCCCTCCCTACGAGCAGTACTTC
>TRBV10-1|.|.|TRBJ2-7|16
CASSESPDKAPYEQYF
TGCGCCAGCAGTGAGTCCCCCGACAAGGCACCTTACGAGCAGTACTTC
>TRBV2|.|.|TRBJ1-1|13
CASKVRENTEAFF
TGTGCCAGCAAGGTTAGGGAGAACACTGAAGCTTTCTTT
>TRBV6-5|.|TRBD1|TRBJ2-7|14
CASSLDRHLYEQYF
TGTGCCAGCAGTCTGGACAGGCACCTCTACGAGCAGTACTTC
>TRBV6-6|.|TRBD1|TRBJ1-5|15
CASSSDRGSWQPQHF
TGTGCCAGCAGTTCGGACAGGGGTAGTTGGCAGCCCCAGCATTTT
>TRBV7-9|once|TRBD1|TRBJ2-5|17
CASSFWQGAIPQETQYF
TGTGCCAGCAGCTTTTGGCAGGGGGCTATCCCCCAAGAGACCCAGTACTTC
>TRBV19|.|.|TRBJ2-7|13
CASTGAPPYEQYF
TGTGCCAGTACAGGGGCCCCGCCTTACGAGCAGTACTTC
>TRBV9|.|TRBD2|TRBJ2-1|16
CASSVSGGSSYNEQFF
TGTGCCAGCAGCGTATCCGGGGGGAGCTCCTACAATGAGCAGTTCTTC
>TRBV2|.|TRBD2|TRBJ2-7|13
CASAGLDSYEQYF
TGTGCCAGCGCGGGACTAGACTCCTACGAGCAGTACTTC
>TRBV28|.|TRBD2|TRBJ2-7|15
CASSPRTSGRDEQYF
TGTGCCAGCAGTCCCCGGACTAGCGGGAGAGACGAGCAGTACTTC